The 3 T cell receptor beta chains below come from one sample, sequenced in a study of T cells in Graves' hyperthyroidism and ophthalmopathy. Authors of the study amplified TCR beta CDR3 regions from RNA transcripts. TCR CDR3 regions were first amplified by RT-PCR with HTBI primers. One entry per CDR3 protein, called by TCRdb with MiXCR from the multiplex PCR reads. The table includes about 410,000 distinct CDR3 sequences, about 14% detected once. Input material: blood. These receptors originate from a woman aged 25 to 45 with Graves' ophthalmopathy.

This clonotype was counted a few times. A single base separates this from a much larger clone, so it may be a read error. The chain links TRBV7-2 to TRBJ1-3; TRBD1 matches at 10 bases. V shed 1 base and J 4 bases; nucleotides not matched to a gene: 16. This CDR3 region has 20 residues. Per germline, CDR1 SGHTA and CDR2 FQGNSA. CDR3 in DNA: TGTGCCAGCAGCTTAGTTTCCGTCCCGGGACAGGGGTGGGGAGGAAACACCATATATTTT. Translating gives CASSLVSVPGQGWGGNTIYF. The variable domain in full, with the rest retrieved from reference TRBV7-2 and TRBJ1-3, is GAGVSQSPSNKVTEKGKDVELRCDPISGHTALYWYRQSLGQGLEFLIYFQGNSAPDKSGLPSDRFSAERTGGSVSTLTIQRTQQEDSAVYLCASSLVSVPGQGWGGNTIYFGEGSWLTVV.

The chain uses TRBV20-1 and TRBJ2-3, with 8 nucleotides matching TRBD2. This CDR3 is built from 14 residues. The trim removed 4 bases at V and 0 bases at J, leaving 3 bases unmatched. Germline-derived CDR1 and CDR2 are DFQATT and SNEGSKA (reference sequence). The CDR3 region has the DNA TGCAGTGCTAAGGGCGGGGGGAGCACAGATACGCAGTATTTT. Its translation: CSAKGGGSTDTQYF.

This clonotype was counted at least ten times. The chain combines TRBV2 with TRBJ2-1; the D is unclear. The V end lost 1 base, the J end lost 6 bases, and 10 bases lay between the germline ends. The CDR3 consists of 14 residues. The germline V gene encodes CDR1 SNHLY and CDR2 FYNNEI. The chain's CDR3 is CASSEGRFRNEQFF. In DNA form, the CDR3 reads TGTGCCAGCAGTGAAGGCCGCTTCCGCAATGAGCAGTTCTTC. Variable domain in full (rest from reference TRBV2 and TRBJ2-1): EPEVTQTPSHQVTQMGQEVILRCVPISNHLYFYWYRQILGQKVEFLVSFYNNEISEKSEIFDDQFSVERPDGSNFTLKIRSTKLEDSAMYFCASSEGRFRNEQFFGPGTRLTVL.